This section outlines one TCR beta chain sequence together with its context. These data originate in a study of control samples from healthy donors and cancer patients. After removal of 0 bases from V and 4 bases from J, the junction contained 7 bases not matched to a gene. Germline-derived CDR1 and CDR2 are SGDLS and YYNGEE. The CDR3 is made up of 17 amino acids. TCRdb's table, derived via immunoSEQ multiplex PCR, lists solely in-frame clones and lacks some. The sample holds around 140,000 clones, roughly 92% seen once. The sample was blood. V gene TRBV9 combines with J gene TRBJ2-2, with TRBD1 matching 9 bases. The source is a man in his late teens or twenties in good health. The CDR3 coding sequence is TGTGCCAGCAGCGTAGGCCTCGACAGGGGGGCCACCGGGGAGCTGTTTTTT. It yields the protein CASSVGLDRGATGELFF.